The clone carrying this T cell receptor beta chain was detected once. This specimen comes from a study of blood T cells in healthy people across ages. V lost 3 bases, J lost 6 bases, and 2 bases stayed unmatched. Germline CDR1 LGHDT, CDR2 YNNKEL (reference sequence). The CDR3 has 14 amino acids. Roughly 10 milliliters of peripheral blood were drawn from each donor. Each sample yielded at least 7 million isolated PBMCs. The use of a sample-barcoded 5' primer and a J-beta primer mix characterized a second PCR of roughly 7 to 11 cycles. With 12 random nucleotides, a template-switch adaptor tagged each individual cDNA molecule. TCRdb processed the 5' RACE reads anew with MiXCR; each CDR3 protein has one entry. The data show about 1.4 million distinct CDR3 sequences, roughly 59% seen once.

The receptor was derived from a man aged 18 to 30 in good health. Material: blood. This chain uses TRBV3-1 with TRBJ1-4, with TRBD1 matching over 9 bases. The CDR3 protein is CASSHRDRDEKLFF. The CDR3 nucleotides are TGTGCCAGCAGCCACCGGGACAGGGATGAAAAACTGTTTTTT.